Listed below are T cell receptor beta chains from one sample, sequenced in a study of cytomegalovirus exposure and HLA in healthy donors. Profiled with immunoSEQ multiplex PCR; TCRdb holds only in-frame clones, not every one. The table includes roughly 110,000 clones, around 70% detected once. The material sequenced was PBMCs. These TCRs come from a boy between 10 and 17 years old in good health and CMV-seronegative. Both conserved end residues are part of each CDR3. The D gene is left open where the match is weak. Clone size is stated in some rows and not others, as once, few, many or a class when expanded.

clone_size d_call j_call v_call cdr3_aa cdr3_nt
NA NA TRBJ1-2 TRBV5-4 CASSLSGGFKGSYTF TGTGCCAGCAGCTTAAGCGGCGGTTTTAAGGGAAGCTACACCTTC
few NA TRBJ1-2 TRBV30 CAEGANYGYTF TGTGCCGAAGGAGCTAACTATGGCTACACCTTC
NA NA TRBJ1-2 TRBV11-2 CASSPLHGYTF TGTGCCAGCAGCCCACTCCATGGCTACACCTTC
NA NA TRBJ1-2 TRBV15 CATSINMGGWGTNYGYTF TGTGCCACCAGCATAAACATGGGAGGTTGGGGAACTAACTATGGCTACACCTTC
NA TRBD2 TRBJ2-3 TRBV7-6 CASSSGAGGPIDTQYF TGTGCCAGCAGCTCGGGAGCGGGAGGGCCAATCGATACGCAGTATTTT
NA TRBD2 TRBJ2-1 TRBV28 CASRPSGGPRNEQFF TGTGCCAGCAGACCATCGGGGGGGCCAAGGAATGAGCAGTTCTTC
NA NA TRBJ2-5 TRBV6-5 CASSYSHAGGETQYF TGTGCCAGCAGTTACTCTCACGCAGGGGGGGAGACCCAGTACTTC
few NA TRBJ1-2 TRBV11-2 CASSLVGTPASGYTF TGTGCCAGCAGCTTAGTCGGGACACCGGCCAGTGGCTACACCTTC
NA NA TRBJ2-3 TRBV5-1 CASSLDSPLDTQYF TGCGCCAGCAGCTTGGACTCGCCCCTGGATACGCAGTATTTT
NA NA TRBJ2-1 TRBV6-5 CASRQGNEQFF TGTGCCAGCAGGCAGGGAAATGAGCAGTTCTTC
NA NA TRBJ2-3 TRBV9 CASSVASTDTQYF TGTGCCAGCAGCGTGGCCAGCACAGATACGCAGTATTTT
NA TRBD1 TRBJ1-1 TRBV18 CASSPRDRINSFF TGTGCCAGCTCACCACGGGACAGGATCAATTCCTTCTTT
NA TRBD1 TRBJ1-3 TRBV5-1 CASSRGQNPKSNTIYF TGCGCCAGCAGCCGGGGACAGAACCCTAAAAGCAACACCATATATTTT
NA TRBD1 TRBJ1-1 TRBV5-1 CASSLAGTGRVAEAFF TGCGCCAGCAGCTTGGCCGGGACAGGGAGGGTTGCTGAAGCTTTCTTT
NA NA TRBJ2-2 TRBV6-5 CASRTDGMNTGELFF TGTGCCAGCAGAACAGACGGGATGAACACCGGGGAGCTGTTTTTT
few NA TRBJ1-1 TRBV6-5 CASSYSATGIAEAFF TGTGCCAGCAGTTACTCCGCAACAGGGATCGCTGAAGCTTTCTTT
once NA TRBJ1-4 TRBV6-5 CASRRGSGNEKLFF TGTGCCAGCAGGCGAGGGTCGGGGAATGAAAAACTGTTTTTT
once NA TRBJ1-5 TRBV2 CASSETGGRNQPQHF TGTGCCAGCAGTGAAACGGGGGGGCGAAATCAGCCCCAGCATTTT
few TRBD2 TRBJ2-3 TRBV5-4 CASGWGSGRSDTQYF TGTGCCAGCGGGTGGGGTAGCGGGAGATCAGATACGCAGTATTTT
few NA TRBJ2-3 TRBV5-4 CASSFPGDTDTQYF TGTGCCAGCAGCTTCCCAGGGGACACAGATACGCAGTATTTT
NA NA TRBJ2-1 TRBV10-2 CASSEFRLLGVNEQFF TGCGCCAGCAGTGAGTTTCGTCTGCTCGGGGTGAATGAGCAGTTCTTC
NA TRBD1 TRBJ2-7 TRBV28 CASRETGLGYEQYF TGTGCCAGCAGAGAGACAGGGTTAGGGTACGAGCAGTACTTC
NA NA TRBJ2-5 TRBV7-9 CATKRGAGETQYF TGTGCCACCAAAAGGGGCGCGGGGGAGACCCAGTACTTC
few NA TRBJ1-5 TRBV29-1 CSVWRGGDQPQHF TGCAGCGTTTGGAGAGGAGGGGATCAGCCCCAGCATTTT
NA TRBD1 TRBJ1-1 TRBV19 CASSPSDRGEAFF TGTGCCAGTAGTCCCTCAGACAGGGGTGAAGCTTTCTTT